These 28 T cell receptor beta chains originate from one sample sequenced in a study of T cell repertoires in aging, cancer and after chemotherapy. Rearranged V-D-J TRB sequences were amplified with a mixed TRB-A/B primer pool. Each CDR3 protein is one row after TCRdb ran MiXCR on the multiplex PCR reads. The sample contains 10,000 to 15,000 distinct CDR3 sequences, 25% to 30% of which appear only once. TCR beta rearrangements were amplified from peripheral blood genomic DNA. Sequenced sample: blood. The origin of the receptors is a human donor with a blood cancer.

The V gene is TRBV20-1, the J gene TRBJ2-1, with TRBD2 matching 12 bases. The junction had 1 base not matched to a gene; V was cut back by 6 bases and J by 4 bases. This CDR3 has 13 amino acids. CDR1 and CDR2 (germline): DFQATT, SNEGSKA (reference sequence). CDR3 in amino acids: CSATSGGYNEQFF. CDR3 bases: TGCAGTGCGACTAGCGGGGGATACAATGAGCAGTTCTTC.

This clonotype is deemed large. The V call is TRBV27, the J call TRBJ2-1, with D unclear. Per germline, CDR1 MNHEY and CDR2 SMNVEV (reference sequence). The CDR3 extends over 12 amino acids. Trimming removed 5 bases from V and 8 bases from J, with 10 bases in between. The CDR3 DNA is TGTGCCAGCAGTCTAAATTTCTATGAGCAGTTCTTC. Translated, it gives CASSLNFYEQFF.

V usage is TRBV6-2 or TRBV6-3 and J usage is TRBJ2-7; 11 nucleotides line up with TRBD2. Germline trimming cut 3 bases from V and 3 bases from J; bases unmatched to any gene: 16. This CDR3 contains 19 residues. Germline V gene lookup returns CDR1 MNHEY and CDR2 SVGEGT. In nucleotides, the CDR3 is TGTGCCAGCAGTTATCCGCAGGTAATTCCTAGCGGGAGGAGCTACGAGCAGTACGTC. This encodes CASSYPQVIPSGRSYEQYV.

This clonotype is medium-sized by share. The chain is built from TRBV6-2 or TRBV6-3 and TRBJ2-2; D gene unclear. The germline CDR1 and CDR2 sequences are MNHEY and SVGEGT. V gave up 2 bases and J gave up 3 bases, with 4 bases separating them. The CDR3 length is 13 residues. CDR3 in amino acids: CASSYTDTGELFF. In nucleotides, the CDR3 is TGTGCCAGCAGTTACACGGACACCGGGGAGCTGTTTTTT.

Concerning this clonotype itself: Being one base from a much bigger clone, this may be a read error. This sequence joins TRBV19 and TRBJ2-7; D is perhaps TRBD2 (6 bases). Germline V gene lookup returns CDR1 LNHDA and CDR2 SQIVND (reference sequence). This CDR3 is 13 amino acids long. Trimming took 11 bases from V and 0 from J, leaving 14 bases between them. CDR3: CASSAGGSYEQYF. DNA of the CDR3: TGTGCCTCCTCAGCGGGTGGCTCCTACGAGCAGTACTTC.

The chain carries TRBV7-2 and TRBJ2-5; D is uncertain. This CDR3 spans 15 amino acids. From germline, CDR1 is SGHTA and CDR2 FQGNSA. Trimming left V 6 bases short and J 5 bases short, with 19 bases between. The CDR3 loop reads CASSSRNSRPETQYF. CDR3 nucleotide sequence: TGTGCCAGCAGTTCCCGAAATAGCAGGCCTGAGACCCAGTACTTC. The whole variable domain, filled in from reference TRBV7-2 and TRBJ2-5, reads GAGVSQSPSNKVTEKGKDVELRCDPISGHTALYWYRQSLGQGLEFLIYFQGNSAPDKSGLPSDRFSAERTGGSVSTLTIQRTQQEDSAVYLCASSSRNSRPETQYFGPGTRLLVL.

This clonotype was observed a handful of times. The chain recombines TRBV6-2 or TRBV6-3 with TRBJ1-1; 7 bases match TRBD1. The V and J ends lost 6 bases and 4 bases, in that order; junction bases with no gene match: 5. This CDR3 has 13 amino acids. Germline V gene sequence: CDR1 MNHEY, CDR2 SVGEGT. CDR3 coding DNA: TGTGCCAGCAGGGGTGACAGGGTCACTGAAGCTTTCTTT. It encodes CASRGDRVTEAFF.

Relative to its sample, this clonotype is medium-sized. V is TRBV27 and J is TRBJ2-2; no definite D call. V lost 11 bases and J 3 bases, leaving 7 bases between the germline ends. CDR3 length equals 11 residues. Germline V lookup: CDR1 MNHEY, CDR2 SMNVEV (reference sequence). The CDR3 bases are TGTGCCGGCCAGGACACCGGGGAGCTGTTTTTT. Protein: CAGQDTGELFF.

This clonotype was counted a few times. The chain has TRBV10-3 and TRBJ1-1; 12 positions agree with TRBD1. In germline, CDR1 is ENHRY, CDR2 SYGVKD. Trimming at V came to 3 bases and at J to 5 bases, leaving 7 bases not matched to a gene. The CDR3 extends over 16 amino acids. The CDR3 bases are TGTGCCATCAGTGAAAGGGACAGGGGGCGTCGGACTGAAGCTTTCTTT. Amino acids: CAISERDRGRRTEAFF.

The DNA of the CDR3 is TGTGCCAGCAGTTTGTTAGCGGGAGCTTCAGATACGCAGTATTTT. As protein: CASSLLAGASDTQYF. The chain is built from TRBV12-3 or TRBV12-4 and TRBJ2-3; 9 nucleotides match TRBD2. V lost 3 bases and J lost 4; bases outside the gene matches: 5. The CDR3 extends over 15 amino acids.

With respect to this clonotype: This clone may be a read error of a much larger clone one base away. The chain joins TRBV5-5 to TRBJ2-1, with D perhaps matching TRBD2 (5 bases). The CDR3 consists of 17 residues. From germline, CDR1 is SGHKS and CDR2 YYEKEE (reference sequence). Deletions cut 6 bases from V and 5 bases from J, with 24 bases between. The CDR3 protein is CASTLDMARRVHNEQFF. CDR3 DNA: TGTGCCAGCACCCTGGATATGGCGCGGCGGGTCCACAATGAGCAGTTCTTC.

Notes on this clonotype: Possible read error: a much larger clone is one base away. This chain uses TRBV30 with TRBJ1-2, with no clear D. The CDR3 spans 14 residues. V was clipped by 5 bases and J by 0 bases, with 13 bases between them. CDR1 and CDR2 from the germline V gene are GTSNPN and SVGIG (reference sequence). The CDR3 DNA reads TGTGCCTGGGGCGCCGACGGTTCTAACTATGGCTACACCTTC. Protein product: CAWGADGSNYGYTF.

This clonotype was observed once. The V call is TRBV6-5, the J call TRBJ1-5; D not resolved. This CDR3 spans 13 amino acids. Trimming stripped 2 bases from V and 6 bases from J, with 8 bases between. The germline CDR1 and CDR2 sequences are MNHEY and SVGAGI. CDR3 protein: CASSYGVSQPQHF. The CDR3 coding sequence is TGTGCCAGCAGTTACGGTGTCTCTCAGCCCCAGCATTTT.

For the CDR3, the DNA is TGCGCCAGCAGCTTTACGGGATGGAATGAGCAGTTCTTC. Amino acids: CASSFTGWNEQFF. V gene TRBV5-1 combines with J gene TRBJ2-1; TRBD2 is a possible D gene (5 bases). Germline values: CDR1 SGHRS, CDR2 YFSETQ. The germline V and J ends were trimmed by 2 bases and 7 bases, with 10 bases remaining between them. The CDR3 runs to 13 residues.

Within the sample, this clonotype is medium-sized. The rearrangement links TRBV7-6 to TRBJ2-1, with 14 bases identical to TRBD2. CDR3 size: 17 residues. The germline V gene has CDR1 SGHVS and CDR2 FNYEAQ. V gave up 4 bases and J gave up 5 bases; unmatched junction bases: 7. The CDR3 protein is CASSWGLAGAGNNEQFF. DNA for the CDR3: TGTGCCAGCAGCTGGGGACTAGCGGGAGCGGGGAACAATGAGCAGTTCTTC.

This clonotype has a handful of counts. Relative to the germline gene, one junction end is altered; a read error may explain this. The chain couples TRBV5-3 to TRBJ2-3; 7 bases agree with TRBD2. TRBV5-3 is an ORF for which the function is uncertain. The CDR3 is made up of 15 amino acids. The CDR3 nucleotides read TGCGCCAGCAGCCCCCTAGGGAGGGGCACAGATACGCAGTATTTT. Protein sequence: CASSPLGRGTDTQYF.

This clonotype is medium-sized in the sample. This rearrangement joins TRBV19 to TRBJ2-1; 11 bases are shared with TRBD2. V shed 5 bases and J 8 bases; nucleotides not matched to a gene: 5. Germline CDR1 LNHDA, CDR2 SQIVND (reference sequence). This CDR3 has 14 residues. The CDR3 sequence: CASSRLAGRDEQFF. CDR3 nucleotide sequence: TGTGCCAGTAGTCGACTAGCGGGGCGGGATGAGCAGTTCTTC. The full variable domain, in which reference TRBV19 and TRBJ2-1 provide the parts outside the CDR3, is DGGITQSPKYLFRKEGQNVTLSCEQNLNHDAMYWYRQDPGQGLRLIYYSQIVNDFQKGDIAEGYSVSREKKESFPLTVTSAQKNPTAFYLCASSRLAGRDEQFFGPGTRLTVL.

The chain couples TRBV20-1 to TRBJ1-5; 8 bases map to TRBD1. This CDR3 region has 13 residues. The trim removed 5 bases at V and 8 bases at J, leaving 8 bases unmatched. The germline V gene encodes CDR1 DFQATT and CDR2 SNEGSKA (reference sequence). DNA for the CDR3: TGCAGTGCTGGACAGGGCTATCGGGAGCCCCAGCATTTT. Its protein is CSAGQGYREPQHF.

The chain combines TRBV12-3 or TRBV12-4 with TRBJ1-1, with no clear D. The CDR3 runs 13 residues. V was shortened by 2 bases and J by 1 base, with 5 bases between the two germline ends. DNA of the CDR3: TGTGCCAGCAGTTTACGGAAGAACACTGAAGCTTTCTTT. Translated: CASSLRKNTEAFF.

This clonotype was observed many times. The CDR3 DNA follows: TGTGCCAGCAGTTTAACCGGCAATGAGCAGTTCTTC. It encodes CASSLTGNEQFF. V and J are TRBV27 and TRBJ2-1; D is unresolved. Trimming stripped 2 bases from V and 6 bases from J, with 5 bases between. The CDR3 is 12 residues long. Germline V gene data show CDR1 as MNHEY and CDR2 as SMNVEV (reference sequence).

In DNA form, the CDR3 reads TGTGCCAGCAGCCTTATAGGGGGCAGGGGGGATTACGAGCAGTACTTC. Amino acid sequence: CASSLIGGRGDYEQYF. This chain connects TRBV7-9 to TRBJ2-7, with a possible D match to TRBD1 (7 bases). Germline assignment: CDR1 SEHNR and CDR2 FQNEAQ (reference sequence). The CDR3 covers 16 residues. Trimming left V 5 bases short and J 4 bases short, with 21 bases between.

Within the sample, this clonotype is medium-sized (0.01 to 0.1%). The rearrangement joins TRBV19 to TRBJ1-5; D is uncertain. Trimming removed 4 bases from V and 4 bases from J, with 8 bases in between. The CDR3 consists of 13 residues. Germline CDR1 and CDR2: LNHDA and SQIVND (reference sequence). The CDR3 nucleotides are TGTGCCAGTAGTACCCAATGGAATCAGCCCCAGCATTTT. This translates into CASSTQWNQPQHF.

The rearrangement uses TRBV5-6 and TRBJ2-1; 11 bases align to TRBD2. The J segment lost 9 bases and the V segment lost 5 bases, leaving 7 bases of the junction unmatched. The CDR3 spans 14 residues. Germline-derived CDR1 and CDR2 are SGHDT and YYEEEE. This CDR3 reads CASRTASGRFEQFF. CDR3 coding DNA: TGTGCCAGCAGAACGGCTAGCGGGAGGTTTGAGCAGTTCTTC.

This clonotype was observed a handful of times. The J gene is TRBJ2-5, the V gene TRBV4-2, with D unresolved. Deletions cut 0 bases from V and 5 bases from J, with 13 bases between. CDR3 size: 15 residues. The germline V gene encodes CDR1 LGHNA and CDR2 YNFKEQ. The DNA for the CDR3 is TGTGCCAGCAGCCAAGATAGGAACGGAGAGGAGACCCAGTACTTC. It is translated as CASSQDRNGEETQYF.

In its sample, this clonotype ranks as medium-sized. CDR3 region: CASSPSQAGYNSPLHF. CDR3 coding DNA: TGTGCCAGCAGTCCATCCCAAGCCGGTTATAATTCACCCCTCCACTTT. The chain combines TRBV27 with TRBJ1-6; D is unclear. CDR3 length: 16 residues. Deletions cut 5 bases from V and 4 bases from J, with 15 bases between. Germline lookup yields CDR1 MNHEY and CDR2 SMNVEV (reference sequence).

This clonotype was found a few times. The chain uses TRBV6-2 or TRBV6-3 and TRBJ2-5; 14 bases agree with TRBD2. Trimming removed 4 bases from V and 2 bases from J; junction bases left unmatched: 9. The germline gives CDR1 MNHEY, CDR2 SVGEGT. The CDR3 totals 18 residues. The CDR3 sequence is CASSSDGLAGGRQETQYF. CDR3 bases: TGTGCCAGCAGTTCCGACGGACTAGCGGGGGGTCGGCAAGAGACCCAGTACTTC.

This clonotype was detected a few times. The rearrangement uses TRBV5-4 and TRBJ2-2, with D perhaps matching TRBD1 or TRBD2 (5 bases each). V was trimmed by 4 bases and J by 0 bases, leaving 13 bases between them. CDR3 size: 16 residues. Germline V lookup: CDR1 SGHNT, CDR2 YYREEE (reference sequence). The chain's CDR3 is CASSPGRRANTGELFF. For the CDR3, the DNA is TGTGCCAGCAGCCCGGGACGGAGAGCGAACACCGGGGAGCTGTTTTTT. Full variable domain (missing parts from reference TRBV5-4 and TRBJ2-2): ETGVTQSPTHLIKTRGQQVTLRCSSQSGHNTVSWYQQALGQGPQFIFQYYREEENGRGNFPPRFSGLQFPNYSSELNVNALELDDSALYLCASSPGRRANTGELFFGEGSRLTVL.

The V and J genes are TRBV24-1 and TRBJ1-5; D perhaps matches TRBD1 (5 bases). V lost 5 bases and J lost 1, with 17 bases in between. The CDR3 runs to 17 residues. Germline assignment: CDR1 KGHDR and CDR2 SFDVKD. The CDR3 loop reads CATSAGNWQASNQPQHF. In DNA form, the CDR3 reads TGTGCCACCAGTGCAGGGAATTGGCAAGCGAGCAATCAGCCCCAGCATTTT.